The 27 T cell receptor beta chains given below trace back to one sample, sequenced in a study of cytomegalovirus exposure and HLA in healthy donors. PCR used 60 Vbeta primers and 13 Jbeta primers. Here immunoSEQ multiplex PCR was the method, and the copy in TCRdb shows in-frame clones only, minus some. The sample data list about 200,000 clones. The sequencing input was PBMCs. The receptors stem from a boy aged 5-17 years in good health and CMV-seronegative.

V and J are TRBV5-6 and TRBJ2-7; perhaps TRBD1 as D (5 bases). Between the trimmed V and J ends, which lost 0 bases and 0 bases, there was a span of 13 bases. Germline values: CDR1 SGHDT, CDR2 YYEEEE. The CDR3 consists of 16 residues. The CDR3 DNA reads TGTGCCAGCAGCTTGGAGGGGATGTCGACCTCCTACGAGCAGTACTTC. It is translated as CASSLEGMSTSYEQYF.

The chain combines TRBV7-9 with TRBJ1-4; 7 bases are a match to TRBD1. V was pared by 5 bases and J by 8 bases, with 8 bases of the junction left unmatched. There are 14 residues in the CDR3. Germline CDR1 SEHNR, CDR2 FQNEAQ (reference sequence). The CDR3 nucleotides read TGTGCCAGCAGCACCGGGACAGATAACGAAAAACTGTTTTTT. This sequence encodes CASSTGTDNEKLFF.

This chain uses TRBV5-1 with TRBJ2-1, with 11 bases identical to TRBD2. Germline lookup yields CDR1 SGHRS and CDR2 YFSETQ. The CDR3 spans 17 residues. V trimming: 0 bases; J trimming: 4 bases; junction bases outside the gene matches: 6. CDR3: CASSLGVAGGLYNEQFF. DNA for the CDR3: TGCGCCAGCAGCTTGGGGGTAGCGGGGGGGCTTTACAATGAGCAGTTCTTC.

The DNA of the CDR3 is TGTGCCAGTAGGGCCCCCCAGGGCCCCACAGATACGCAGTATTTT. It translates to CASRAPQGPTDTQYF. This sequence joins TRBV19 and TRBJ2-3; maybe TRBD1 (5 bases). The V and J ends lost 6 bases and 2 bases respectively, with 15 bases between them. Germline V gives CDR1 LNHDA, CDR2 SQIVND (reference sequence). The CDR3 has 15 residues.

The rearrangement joins TRBV9 to TRBJ2-1; 9 positions agree with TRBD1. Trimming cost V 3 bases and J 3 bases; bases outside gene matches: 7. There are 16 residues in the CDR3. CDR1 and CDR2 (germline): SGDLS, YYNGEE. CDR3 nucleotides: TGTGCCAGCAGCGACATGGACAGGGGAGACTACAATGAGCAGTTCTTC. Residues: CASSDMDRGDYNEQFF.

This chain joins TRBV6-1 and TRBJ1-1; 9 bases line up with TRBD1. The CDR3 sequence is 14 residues long. The germline gives CDR1 MNHNS, CDR2 SASEGT. The ends lost 8 bases at V and 10 bases at J; junction bases unmatched: 14. The CDR3 DNA reads as TGTGCCAGCTGGGACAGGGTACCCCTAGGCGGAGCTTTCTTT. Its translation is CASWDRVPLGGAFF.

The chain uses TRBV6-5 and TRBJ1-1; 7 bases fit TRBD1. CDR3 size: 15 residues. CDR1 is MNHEY and CDR2 is SVGAGI in the germline V gene. V lost 0 bases, J lost 1 base, and 2 bases stayed unmatched. Here the CDR3 DNA reads TGTGCCAGCAGTTACTCGAACAGGGGGAACACTGAAGCTTTCTTT. Translated: CASSYSNRGNTEAFF.

The gene calls are TRBV27 and TRBJ2-1; 7 bases map to TRBD1. Germline V gene data show CDR1 as MNHEY and CDR2 as SMNVEV (reference sequence). The CDR3 length is 14 residues. V trimming: 2 bases; J trimming: 3 bases; junction bases outside the gene matches: 1. The CDR3 loop reads CASSLGTDYNEQFF. For the CDR3, the DNA is TGTGCCAGCAGTTTAGGGACAGACTACAATGAGCAGTTCTTC.

The V and J genes are TRBV5-1 and TRBJ2-3, with unresolved D. The V and J ends lost 0 bases and 0 bases respectively, with 14 bases between them. CDR3 length equals 17 residues. In germline, CDR1 is SGHRS, CDR2 YFSETQ. The CDR3 loop is CASSLDYGRPSTDTQYF. The DNA of the CDR3 is TGCGCCAGCAGCTTGGATTATGGGCGTCCGAGCACAGATACGCAGTATTTT.

The chain has TRBV7-9 and TRBJ1-1; possibly TRBD1 for D (5 bases). Germline V gene data show CDR1 as SEHNR and CDR2 as FQNEAQ (reference sequence). V was shortened by 4 bases and J by 3 bases, with 18 bases between the two germline ends. This CDR3 has 16 residues. CDR3 region: CASSSSGGPGYTEAFF. The CDR3 nucleotides are TGTGCCAGCAGCTCAAGCGGGGGTCCCGGCTACACTGAAGCTTTCTTT.

The chain employs TRBV29-1 and TRBJ2-1, with D hard to call. The CDR3 runs 13 residues. Germline V gene sequence: CDR1 SQVTM, CDR2 ANQGSEA. Trimming pared 0 bases from V and 10 bases from J, leaving 13 bases between. Here the CDR3 reads CSVEDLARKEQFF. CDR3 nucleotides: TGCAGCGTTGAAGATCTGGCTAGAAAGGAGCAGTTCTTC.

This sequence joins TRBV30 and TRBJ2-7, with D perhaps matching TRBD1 (6 bases). CDR3 length equals 12 residues. Between the trimmed V and J ends, which lost 4 bases and 2 bases, there was a span of 9 bases. The germline V gene encodes CDR1 GTSNPN and CDR2 SVGIG (reference sequence). This CDR3 is CAWTQGAYEQYF. As DNA, the CDR3 is TGTGCCTGGACACAGGGTGCCTACGAGCAGTACTTC.

The rearrangement joins TRBV7-9 to TRBJ2-2; TRBD1 matches 7 bases. Unmatched junction bases numbered 5, after V lost 5 bases and J lost 5 bases. Looked up from germline, CDR1 is SEHNR and CDR2 is FQNEAQ (reference sequence). This CDR3 region has 14 residues. This chain's CDR3 is CASSQDRNTGELFF. CDR3 nucleotide sequence: TGTGCCAGCAGCCAGGACAGGAATACCGGGGAGCTGTTTTTT.

The rearrangement links TRBV7-2 to TRBJ2-2; weak D call: TRBD1 (5 bases). Trimming removed 5 bases at V and 0 bases at J, with 13 bases between. Germline CDR1 is SGHTA and CDR2 is FQGNSA. The CDR3 consists of 16 residues. CDR3 loop: CASSALRTTNTGELFF. Written as DNA, the CDR3 is TGTGCCAGCAGCGCCCTCAGGACAACGAACACCGGGGAGCTGTTTTTT.

The rearrangement links TRBV18 to TRBJ2-7; weak D call: TRBD2 (5 bases). Trimming removed 6 bases from V and 2 bases from J, with 17 bases in between. Germline CDR1 and CDR2: KGHSH and LQKENI. The CDR3 is 15 residues long. CDR3 nucleotides: TGTGCCAGCTCCCCTCCCGGACTGCTTACCTACGAGCAGTACTTC. This sequence encodes CASSPPGLLTYEQYF.

The chain employs TRBV28 and TRBJ1-1, with 7 bases that match TRBD1. With 7 bases clipped from V and 5 bases from J, the junction kept 13 bases outside the gene matches. The germline V gene encodes CDR1 MDHEN and CDR2 SYDVKM. This CDR3 region has 15 residues. CDR3 loop: CASKDPPGGRTEAFF. CDR3 DNA sequence: TGTGCCAGCAAGGATCCTCCAGGGGGGAGGACTGAAGCTTTCTTT. The entire variable domain, with the rest obtained from reference TRBV28 and TRBJ1-1, is as follows: DVKVTQSSRYLVKRTGEKVFLECVQDMDHENMFWYRQDPGLGLRLIYFSYDVKMKEKGDIPEGYSVSREKKERFSLILESASTNQTSMYLCASKDPPGGRTEAFFGQGTRLTVV.

CDR3 DNA: TGTGCCAGCAGCTTAGAAAGGACTAGCATCGAAGAGACCCAGTACTTC. Protein: CASSLERTSIEETQYF. This chain joins TRBV7-9 and TRBJ2-5, with 8 positions matching TRBD2. The J segment lost 3 bases and the V segment lost 1 base, leaving 7 bases of the junction unmatched. The CDR3 is made up of 16 amino acids. The V gene's germline CDR1 is SEHNR and CDR2 FQNEAQ (reference sequence).

The V gene is TRBV28, the J gene TRBJ2-3; weak D call: TRBD2 (6 bases). Germline CDR1 MDHEN, CDR2 SYDVKM. The CDR3 extends over 16 amino acids. Trimming removed 2 bases from V and 4 bases from J, with 16 bases in between. The CDR3 coding sequence is TGTGCCAGCAGTTTAGTAGCCGGGGGTCAGGCAGATACGCAGTATTTT. This sequence encodes CASSLVAGGQADTQYF. Full variable domain (missing parts from reference TRBV28 and TRBJ2-3): DVKVTQSSRYLVKRTGEKVFLECVQDMDHENMFWYRQDPGLGLRLIYFSYDVKMKEKGDIPEGYSVSREKKERFSLILESASTNQTSMYLCASSLVAGGQADTQYFGPGTRLTVL.

This sequence joins TRBV28 and TRBJ2-2; D is undetermined. Germline V gene sequence: CDR1 MDHEN, CDR2 SYDVKM. CDR3 size: 15 residues. Trimming shortened V by 6 bases and J by 1 base, and 12 bases separated the two germline ends. This CDR3 is CASSSFWRNTGELFF. Here the CDR3 DNA reads TGTGCCAGCAGCTCCTTCTGGAGGAACACCGGGGAGCTGTTTTTT.

The gene calls are TRBV15 and TRBJ2-3; TRBD2 matches at 11 bases. Looked up from germline, CDR1 is LNHNV and CDR2 is YYDKDF (reference sequence). J was trimmed by 6 bases and V by 1 base; bases with no gene match: 12. The CDR3 totals 18 residues. The chain's CDR3 is CATSRGRRSGGVSDTQYF. In DNA, the CDR3 is TGTGCCACCAGCAGAGGCCGGCGTAGCGGGGGGGTCTCGGATACGCAGTATTTT.

The CDR3 here is CASSSGYNQPQHF. The CDR3 DNA reads TGTGCCAGTAGTTCAGGGTACAATCAGCCCCAGCATTTT. The rearrangement links TRBV19 to TRBJ1-5; a possible D gene is TRBD1 (5 bases). The length of the CDR3 is 13 residues. V lost 5 bases to trimming and J lost 3 bases, with 8 bases between them. The germline V gene encodes CDR1 LNHDA and CDR2 SQIVND (reference sequence).

The CDR3 sequence: CASSATTGVNTGELFF. In DNA, the CDR3 is TGCGCCAGCAGCGCGACGACAGGGGTAAACACCGGGGAGCTGTTTTTT. The chain joins TRBV5-1 to TRBJ2-2, with 8 bases identical to TRBD1. In germline, CDR1 is SGHRS, CDR2 YFSETQ. The CDR3 has 16 amino acids. Trimming at V came to 4 bases and at J to 2 bases, leaving 7 bases not matched to a gene.

This rearrangement joins TRBV2 to TRBJ1-3, with a weak D call TRBD1 (6 bases). Germline assignment: CDR1 SNHLY and CDR2 FYNNEI. The CDR3 is 15 residues long. V lost 6 bases to trimming and J lost 1 base, with 13 bases between them. The CDR3 sequence is CASRKQGSSGNTIYF. CDR3 in DNA: TGTGCCAGCAGGAAACAGGGATCTTCTGGAAACACCATATATTTT.

The chain couples TRBV6-6 to TRBJ2-3, with 8 bases that match TRBD2. This CDR3 is 13 amino acids long. The germline gives CDR1 MNHNY, CDR2 SVGAGI (reference sequence). The ends lost 7 bases at V and 4 bases at J; junction bases unmatched: 4. The CDR3: CASTSGGADTQYF. CDR3 in DNA: TGTGCCAGCACCTCGGGGGGGGCAGATACGCAGTATTTT.

This chain uses TRBV4-1 with TRBJ2-7, with D unclear. CDR3 length equals 14 residues. From germline, CDR1 is MGHRA and CDR2 YSYEKL. The ends were cut back, 1 base at V and 0 bases at J, with 7 bases in the middle. The CDR3 here is CASSQAELSYEQYF. The CDR3 DNA is TGCGCCAGCAGCCAAGCCGAGCTCTCCTACGAGCAGTACTTC.

J is TRBJ2-2 and V is TRBV6-4; D remains unclear. V was trimmed by 4 bases and J by 9 bases, leaving 12 bases between them. This CDR3 region has 13 residues. Germline V lookup: CDR1 MRHNA, CDR2 SNTAGT. In DNA form, the CDR3 reads TGTGCCAGCAGTGTCGGAGCTGGAAGGGAGCTGTTTTTT. This encodes CASSVGAGRELFF.

The V call is TRBV6-5, the J call TRBJ1-1, with 7 bases that match TRBD1. CDR1 and CDR2 from the germline V gene are MNHEY and SVGAGI. The junction had 3 bases not matched to a gene; V was cut back by 5 bases and J by 3 bases. The CDR3 consists of 13 residues. CDR3 DNA sequence: TGTGCCAGCAGTGGGGACAGATACACTGAAGCTTTCTTT. This translates into CASSGDRYTEAFF.